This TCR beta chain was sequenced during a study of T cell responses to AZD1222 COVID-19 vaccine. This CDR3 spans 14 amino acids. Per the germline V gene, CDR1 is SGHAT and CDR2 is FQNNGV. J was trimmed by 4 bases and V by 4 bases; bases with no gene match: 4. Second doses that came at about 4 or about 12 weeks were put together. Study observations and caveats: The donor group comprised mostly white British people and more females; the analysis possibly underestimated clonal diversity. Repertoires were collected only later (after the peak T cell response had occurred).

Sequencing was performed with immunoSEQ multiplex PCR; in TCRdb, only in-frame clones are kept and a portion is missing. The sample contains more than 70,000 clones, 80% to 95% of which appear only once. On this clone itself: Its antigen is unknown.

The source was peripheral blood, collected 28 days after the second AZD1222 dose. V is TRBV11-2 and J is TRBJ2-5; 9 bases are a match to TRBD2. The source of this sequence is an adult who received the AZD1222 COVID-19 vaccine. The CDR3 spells CASSYALAGETQYF. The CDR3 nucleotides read TGTGCCAGCAGCTACGCACTAGCGGGAGAGACCCAGTACTTC.